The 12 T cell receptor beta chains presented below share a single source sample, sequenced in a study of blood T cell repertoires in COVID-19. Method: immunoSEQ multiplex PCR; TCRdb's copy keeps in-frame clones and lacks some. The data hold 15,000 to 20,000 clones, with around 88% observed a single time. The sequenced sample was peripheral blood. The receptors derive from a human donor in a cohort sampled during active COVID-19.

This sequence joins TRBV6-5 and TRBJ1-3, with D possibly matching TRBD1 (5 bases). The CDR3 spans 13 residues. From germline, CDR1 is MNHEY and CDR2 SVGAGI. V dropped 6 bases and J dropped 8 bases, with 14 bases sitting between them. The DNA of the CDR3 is TGTGCCAGCAGGCAGTCAGGGAGGGACACCATATATTTT. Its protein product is CASRQSGRDTIYF.

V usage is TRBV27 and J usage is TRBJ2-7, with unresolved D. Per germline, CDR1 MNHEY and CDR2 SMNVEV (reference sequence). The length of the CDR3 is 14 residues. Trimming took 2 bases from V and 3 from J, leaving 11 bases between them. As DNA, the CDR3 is TGTGCCAGCAGTTTAGACCCGAGACTCTACGAGCAGTACTTC. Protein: CASSLDPRLYEQYF.

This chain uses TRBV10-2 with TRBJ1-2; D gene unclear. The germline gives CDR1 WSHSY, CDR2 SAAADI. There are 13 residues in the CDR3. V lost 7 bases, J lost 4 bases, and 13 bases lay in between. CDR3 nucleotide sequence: TGCGCCAGCACCTCCGGGGAGAGCTATGGCTACACCTTC. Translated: CASTSGESYGYTF.

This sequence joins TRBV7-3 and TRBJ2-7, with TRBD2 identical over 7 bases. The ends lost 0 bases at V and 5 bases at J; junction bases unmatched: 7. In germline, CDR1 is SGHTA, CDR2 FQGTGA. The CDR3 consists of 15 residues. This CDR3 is CASSLTGGRGNEQYF. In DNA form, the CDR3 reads TGTGCCAGCAGCTTAACGGGCGGGAGAGGCAACGAGCAGTACTTC.

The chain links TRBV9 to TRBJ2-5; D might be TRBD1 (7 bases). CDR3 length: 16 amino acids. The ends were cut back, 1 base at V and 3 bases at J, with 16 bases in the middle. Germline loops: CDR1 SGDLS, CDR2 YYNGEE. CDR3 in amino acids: CASSVSGGTAKETQYF. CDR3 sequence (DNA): TGTGCCAGCAGCGTATCTGGGGGGACAGCGAAAGAGACCCAGTACTTC.

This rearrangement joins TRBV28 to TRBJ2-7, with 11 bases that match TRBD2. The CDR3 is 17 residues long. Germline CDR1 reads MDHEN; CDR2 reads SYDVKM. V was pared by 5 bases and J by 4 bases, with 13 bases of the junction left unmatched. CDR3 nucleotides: TGTGCCAGCAGTCCCCCCCGGACTAGCGGGTACACTTACGAGCAGTACTTC. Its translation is CASSPPRTSGYTYEQYF.

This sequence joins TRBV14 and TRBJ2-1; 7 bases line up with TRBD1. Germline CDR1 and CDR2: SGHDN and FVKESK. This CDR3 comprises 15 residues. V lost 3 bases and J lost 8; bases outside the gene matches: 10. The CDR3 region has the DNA TGTGCCAGCAGCCAGCGGGCAGGGGGTAACCATGAGCAGTTCTTC. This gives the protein CASSQRAGGNHEQFF. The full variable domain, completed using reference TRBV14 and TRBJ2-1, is EAGVTQFPSHSVIEKGQTVTLRCDPISGHDNLYWYRRVMGKEIKFLLHFVKESKQDESGMPNNRFLAERTGGTYSTLKVQPAELEDSGVYFCASSQRAGGNHEQFFGPGTRLTVL.

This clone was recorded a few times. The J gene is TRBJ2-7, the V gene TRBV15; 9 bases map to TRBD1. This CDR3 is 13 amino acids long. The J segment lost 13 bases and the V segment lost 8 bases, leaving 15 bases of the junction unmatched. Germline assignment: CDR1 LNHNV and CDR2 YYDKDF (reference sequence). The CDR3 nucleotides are TGTGCCACCGCCTTCCTAATACGGGACAGGGCCTACTTC. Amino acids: CATAFLIRDRAYF.

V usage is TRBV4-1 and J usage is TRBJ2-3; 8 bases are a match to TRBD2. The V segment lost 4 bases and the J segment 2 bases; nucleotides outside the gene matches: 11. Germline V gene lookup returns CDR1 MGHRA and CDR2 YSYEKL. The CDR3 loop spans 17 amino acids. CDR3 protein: CASSPITGGINTDTQYF. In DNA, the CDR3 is TGCGCCAGCAGCCCCATAACGGGGGGGATAAACACAGATACGCAGTATTTT.

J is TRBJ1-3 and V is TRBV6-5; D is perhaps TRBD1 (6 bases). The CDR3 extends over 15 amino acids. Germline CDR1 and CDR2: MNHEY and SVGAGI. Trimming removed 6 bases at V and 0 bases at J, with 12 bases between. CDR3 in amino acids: CASRRDTSSGNTIYF. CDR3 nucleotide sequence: TGTGCCAGCAGGAGGGACACGAGCTCTGGAAACACCATATATTTT.

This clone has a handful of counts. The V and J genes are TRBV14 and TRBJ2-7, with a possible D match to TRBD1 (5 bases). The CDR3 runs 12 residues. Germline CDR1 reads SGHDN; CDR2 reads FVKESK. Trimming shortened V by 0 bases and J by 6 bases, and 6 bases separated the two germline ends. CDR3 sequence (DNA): TGTGCCAGCAGCCAAGACAGGGCCGAGCAGTACTTC. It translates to CASSQDRAEQYF.

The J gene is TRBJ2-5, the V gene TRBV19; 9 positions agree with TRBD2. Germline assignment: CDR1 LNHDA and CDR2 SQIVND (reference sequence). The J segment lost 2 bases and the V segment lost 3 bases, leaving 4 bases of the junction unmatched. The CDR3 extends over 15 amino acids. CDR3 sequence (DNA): TGTGCCAGTAGTATCACTAGCGGGCGACAAGAGACCCAGTACTTC. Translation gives CASSITSGRQETQYF.